These T cell receptor beta chains were read from a single sample in a study of CD8+ T cells in alopecia areata. The table came from immunoSEQ multiplex PCR; TCRdb's copy has only in-frame clones and leaves some out. Among about 42,000 clones, just over 65% were seen once, and the ten largest hold about a fifth. The sequencing used CD8+ T cells sorted from blood, collected at week 4, from a patient treated with tofacitinib. These receptors all come from a human donor with alopecia areata. CDR3s include the opening cysteine and the closing phenylalanine or tryptophan. A D gene is named only where the DNA matches it firmly. Size is stated for part of the rows, as once, few or many counts, or as a class when the clone is expanded.

d_call	clone_size	v_call	j_call	cdr3_aa	cdr3_nt
TRBD1	few	TRBV27	TRBJ2-7	CASSYGQAGNEQYF	TGTGCCAGCAGTTACGGACAGGCTGGGAACGAGCAGTACTTC
NA	NA	TRBV29-1	TRBJ2-2	CSVDGRQTGELFF	TGCAGCGTCGACGGCAGACAGACCGGGGAGCTGTTTTTT
NA	NA	TRBV27	TRBJ1-6	CASSLGGNSPLHF	TGTGCCAGCAGTTTAGGGGGAAATTCACCCCTCCACTTT
NA	few	TRBV12-5	TRBJ1-5	CASGLDGNQPQHF	TGTGCTAGTGGTTTGGACGGCAATCAGCCCCAGCATTTT
TRBD2	NA	TRBV15	TRBJ2-7	CATSRAAGGGYEQYF	TGTGCCACCAGCAGAGCTGCGGGAGGGGGCTACGAGCAGTACTTC
TRBD2	NA	TRBV7-2	TRBJ2-7	CASSLGEGSRWYEQYF	TGTGCCAGCAGCTTAGGGGAGGGCAGCCGTTGGTACGAGCAGTACTTC
NA	NA	TRBV30	TRBJ2-6	CAWNPTGGISGANVLTF	TGTGCCTGGAACCCGACAGGAGGTATCTCTGGGGCCAACGTCCTGACTTTC
NA	NA	TRBV27	TRBJ2-4	CASSMTQNGDIQYF	TGTGCCAGCAGCATGACCCAAAACGGGGACATTCAGTACTTC
TRBD1	NA	TRBV7-8	TRBJ2-1	CASSLEGARSSYNEQFF	TGTGCCAGCAGCTTAGAGGGGGCTAGGAGCTCCTACAATGAGCAGTTCTTC
NA	NA	TRBV7-9	TRBJ2-3	CASSPDTSRGTDTQYF	TGTGCCAGCAGTCCGGACACCTCAAGGGGCACAGATACGCAGTATTTT
NA	NA	TRBV15	TRBJ2-1	CATSTRTKQFF	TGTGCCACCAGCACGAGAACTAAGCAGTTCTTC
NA	NA	TRBV5-1	TRBJ1-1	CASSSRTVAEAFF	TGCGCCAGCAGCTCTAGGACGGTGGCTGAAGCTTTCTTT
NA	NA	TRBV30	TRBJ2-7	CAWSQGSYEQYF	TGTGCCTGGAGCCAGGGTTCGTACGAGCAGTACTTC
TRBD1	NA	TRBV29-1	TRBJ2-7	CSAQGATSYEQYF	TGCAGCGCTCAGGGGGCGACCTCCTACGAGCAGTACTTC
TRBD1	NA	TRBV29-1	TRBJ2-1	CSVDEGQGAGNEQFF	TGCAGCGTTGACGAGGGACAGGGGGCGGGCAATGAGCAGTTCTTC
NA	NA	TRBV6-5	TRBJ1-2	CASSQWPRHGYTF	TGTGCCAGCAGCCAGTGGCCACGTCATGGCTACACCTTC
NA	NA	TRBV9	TRBJ2-3	CASSVGRATDTQYF	TGTGCCAGCAGCGTGGGACGAGCCACAGATACGCAGTATTTT
NA	NA	TRBV5-4	TRBJ2-3	CASSSSWDTQYF	TGTGCCAGCAGCTCCAGTTGGGATACGCAGTATTTT
TRBD1	few	TRBV19	TRBJ2-7	CASSSGTGGYEQYF	TGTGCCAGTAGTTCCGGGACAGGGGGTTACGAGCAGTACTTC
NA	NA	TRBV29-1	TRBJ2-1	CSVRPGNEQFF	TGCAGCGTTCGTCCCGGGAATGAGCAGTTCTTC
NA	NA	TRBV30	TRBJ2-7	CASSLGAYEQYF	TGTGCCAGCAGCTTAGGGGCCTACGAGCAGTACTTC
TRBD2	few	TRBV29-1	TRBJ2-7	CSVAIGLAYYEQYF	TGCAGCGTTGCTATTGGACTAGCGTACTACGAGCAGTACTTC
NA	NA	TRBV6-5	TRBJ1-6	CASSYSIRGVSPLHF	TGTGCCAGCAGTTACTCCATCCGAGGTGTTTCACCCCTCCACTTT
NA	once	TRBV29-1	TRBJ1-1	CSVVPEGPGILVGAFF	TGCAGCGTTGTTCCCGAGGGTCCAGGTATTTTAGTTGGAGCTTTCTTT
NA	large	TRBV4-1	TRBJ2-3	CASSQDPSSADTQYF	TGCGCCAGCAGCCAAGACCCTTCTTCCGCGGATACGCAGTATTTT
NA	NA	TRBV7-8	TRBJ2-1	CASSRPYNEQFF	TGTGCCAGCAGTCGCCCCTACAATGAGCAGTTCTTC
NA	NA	TRBV11-2	TRBJ2-7	CASSLDSGSEQYF	TGTGCCAGCAGCTTAGATTCTGGGAGCGAGCAGTACTTC
NA	NA	TRBV29-1	TRBJ1-1	CSLTTGLRSEAFF	TGCAGCCTGACAACAGGGTTACGATCTGAAGCTTTCTTT
NA	NA	TRBV13	TRBJ2-7	CASSLHSYEQYF	TGTGCCAGCAGCTTACACTCCTACGAGCAGTACTTC
NA	NA	TRBV10-3	TRBJ2-1	CAITEAGDNEQFF	TGTGCCATCACGGAGGCAGGGGACAATGAGCAGTTCTTC
NA	NA	TRBV30	TRBJ1-1	CAWSSGSGTEAFF	TGTGCCTGGAGTTCCGGGTCGGGCACTGAAGCTTTCTTT
NA	NA	TRBV9	TRBJ2-7	CASSATQGREQYF	TGTGCCAGCAGCGCGACACAGGGACGCGAGCAGTACTTC
NA	NA	TRBV30	TRBJ2-7	CAWGEGDEQYF	TGTGCCTGGGGGGAGGGGGACGAGCAGTACTTC
NA	NA	TRBV29-1	TRBJ2-3	CSVGGVGGTDTQYF	TGCAGCGTTGGCGGCGTTGGCGGCACAGATACGCAGTATTTT
NA	NA	TRBV6-6	TRBJ2-7	CASSYGGQQYF	TGTGCCAGCAGTTATGGGGGGCAGCAGTACTTC
NA	few	TRBV19	TRBJ2-5	CASTDDRRETQYF	TGTGCCAGTACCGACGACAGGAGAGAGACCCAGTACTTC
NA	NA	TRBV29-1	TRBJ2-7	CSVTSGSVEQYF	TGCAGCGTAACCTCGGGTTCTGTCGAGCAGTACTTC
NA	NA	TRBV29-1	TRBJ1-2	CSVVGGMDYGYTF	TGCAGCGTTGTAGGGGGTATGGACTATGGCTACACCTTC
NA	NA	TRBV29-1	TRBJ2-5	CSGLRETQYF	TGCAGCGGGCTGAGGGAGACCCAGTACTTC
TRBD1	NA	TRBV5-6	TRBJ2-7	CASINRDSYYEQYF	TGTGCCAGCATCAACCGGGACAGTTACTACGAGCAGTACTTC
NA	NA	TRBV19	TRBJ1-1	CASSTRGGEFSTEAFF	TGTGCCAGTAGTACCCGAGGGGGTGAGTTTAGCACTGAAGCTTTCTTT
TRBD1	NA	TRBV30	TRBJ1-1	CAWAAGTDDLNTEAFF	TGTGCCTGGGCCGCGGGGACAGACGATTTGAACACTGAAGCTTTCTTT
NA	NA	TRBV29-1	TRBJ1-2	CSVVGGLNLNGYTF	TGCAGCGTTGTAGGCGGGTTGAACCTCAATGGCTACACCTTC
NA	NA	TRBV29-1	TRBJ1-1	CSGGSEAFF	TGCAGCGGGGGCAGCGAAGCTTTCTTT
NA	once	TRBV2	TRBJ2-3	CASHGPNDTQYF	TGTGCCAGCCACGGCCCTAACGATACGCAGTATTTT
NA	NA	TRBV5-1	TRBJ2-7	CASSPSSRYEQYF	TGCGCCAGCAGCCCGAGTTCCCGCTACGAGCAGTACTTC
NA	NA	TRBV14	TRBJ2-7	CASSHGAGYYSYEQYF	TGTGCCAGCAGCCACGGGGCAGGGTACTACTCCTACGAGCAGTACTTC
TRBD1	few	TRBV4-1	TRBJ2-7	CASSQEGQGAYEQYF	TGCGCCAGCAGCCAGGAGGGACAGGGGGCCTACGAGCAGTACTTC
NA	NA	TRBV29-1	TRBJ1-1	CSAKTDLNTEAFF	TGCAGCGCTAAGACGGACTTGAACACTGAAGCTTTCTTT
TRBD1	NA	TRBV5-1	TRBJ2-7	CASSPGQSYEQYF	TGCGCCAGCAGTCCGGGACAGTCCTACGAGCAGTACTTC